The clone carrying this T cell receptor (beta chain) was seen a few times. Its antigen is as yet unknown. This sample stems from a study of post-analysis software for immune sequencing data. Study-wide background: The disease courses spanned relapsing-remitting, secondary progressive and progressive-relapsing forms of multiple sclerosis. General study results and limits: There were five or six TRBV segments more frequent in patients than controls, and TRBV5-6, TRBV5-1 and TRBV20-1 were among them. A significant reduction in normalized Chao1 diversity was observed in multiple sclerosis patients versus controls. Batch-mates among the samples co-clustered strongly by F measure.

The CDR3 spans 14 residues. V lost 8 bases to trimming and J lost 5 bases; unmatched junction nucleotides: 8. In germline, CDR1 is SGHTA, CDR2 FQGNSA. Sequencing libraries made from TCR beta cDNA carried unique molecular identifiers. A population of about 0.9 to 10 million T cells gave rise to 450,000 to 500,000 cDNA molecules. Using its own MiXCR run on the PCR reads, TCRdb lists one record per CDR3 protein. The sample has about 770,000 distinct CDR3 sequences; just over 45% are singletons. Sequencing was done on a sample of blood. The chain is built from TRBV7-2 and TRBJ2-7; 11 bases match TRBD2. This TCR derives from a girl aged 10-17 years with multiple sclerosis. The CDR3 protein is CASGELAGADEQYF. The CDR3 nucleotides read TGTGCCAGCGGGGAACTAGCGGGAGCGGACGAGCAGTACTTC.